This T cell receptor beta chain was retrieved from a study of T cell repertoires in cytomegalovirus infection. The wider study: An indication of both CMV infection and matching HLA type came from public TCR beta signatures.

Trimming left V 0 bases short and J 2 bases short, with 10 bases between. In germline, CDR1 is SNHLY, CDR2 FYNNEI. The CDR3 spans 15 residues. MiXCR was run by TCRdb on the reads, yielding one entry per CDR3 protein. This sample has 140,000 to 150,000 distinct CDR3 sequences, with approximately 30% found just once. The study's findings and limits: It was HLA-C-restricted CMV-specific TCR beta clonotypes that dominated the response ex vivo.

A word on this clonotype: Antigen unknown.

V and J are TRBV2 and TRBJ2-5; weak D call: TRBD2 (6 bases). Sequencing was performed on CD8+ T cells from cultured PBMCs, taken from culture after CMV antigen stimulation. This clonotype was sampled from a human donor in good health (CMV status not recorded). Some clones in this sample may be carry-over from other donors' samples. The DNA of the CDR3 is TGTGCCAGCAGTGAAGCTTCAGGAGGGCAAGAGACCCAGTACTTC. This encodes CASSEASGGQETQYF. Drawing the rest from reference TRBV2 and TRBJ2-5, the complete variable domain is EPEVTQTPSHQVTQMGQEVILRCVPISNHLYFYWYRQILGQKVEFLVSFYNNEISEKSEIFDDQFSVERPDGSNFTLKIRSTKLEDSAMYFCASSEASGGQETQYFGPGTRLLVL.